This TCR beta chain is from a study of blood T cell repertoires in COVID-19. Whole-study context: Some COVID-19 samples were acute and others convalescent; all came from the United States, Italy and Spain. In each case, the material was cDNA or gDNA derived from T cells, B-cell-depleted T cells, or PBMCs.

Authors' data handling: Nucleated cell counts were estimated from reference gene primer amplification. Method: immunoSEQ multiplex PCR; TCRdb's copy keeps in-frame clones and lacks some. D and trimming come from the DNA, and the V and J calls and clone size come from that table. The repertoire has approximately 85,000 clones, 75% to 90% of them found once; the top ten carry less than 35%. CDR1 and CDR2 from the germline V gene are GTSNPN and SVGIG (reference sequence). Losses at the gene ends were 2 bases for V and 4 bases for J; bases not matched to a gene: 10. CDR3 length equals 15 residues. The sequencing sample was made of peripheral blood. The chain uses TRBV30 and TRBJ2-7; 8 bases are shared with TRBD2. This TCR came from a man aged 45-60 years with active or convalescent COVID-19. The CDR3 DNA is TGTGCCTGGAGTTCCGCGGGAGGCATCAGGTACGAGCAGTACTTC. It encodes CAWSSAGGIRYEQYF.